Below are 5 T cell receptor beta chains sequenced from a single sample in a study of T cell repertoires in cytomegalovirus infection. These receptors have no known antigen. MiXCR was run by TCRdb on the reads, yielding one entry per CDR3 protein. The repertoire holds fewer than 900,000 distinct CDR3 sequences, with under 35% as singletons. This specimen consisted of cultured CD8+ T cells from PBMCs, obtained from culture after CMV antigen stimulation. Receptors originate from a human donor in good health (CMV status not recorded). Some clones in this sample may be carry-over from other donors' samples.

This clonotype was detected only a few times. The chain uses TRBV7-9 and TRBJ1-5; unclear D gene. Germline CDR1 and CDR2: SEHNR and FQNEAQ (reference sequence). The CDR3 sequence is 15 residues long. Trimming cost V 3 bases and J 4 bases, with 13 bases left between them. CDR3 in DNA: TGTGCCAGCAGCTTCGCGTCCTCGGGGAATCAGCCCCAGCATTTT. Its translation is CASSFASSGNQPQHF.

This chain links TRBV7-8 with TRBJ2-7, with 10 bases lining up with TRBD1. The CDR3 is 15 amino acids. The germline V gene has CDR1 SGHVS and CDR2 FQNEAQ. The trim removed 4 bases at V and 3 bases at J, leaving 6 bases unmatched. DNA for the CDR3: TGTGCCAGCAGCTGGGGAGGGACAGGGGACTACGAGCAGTACTTC. Translating gives CASSWGGTGDYEQYF.

V gene TRBV28 combines with J gene TRBJ1-1; the D is unclear. V lost 6 bases and J lost 5, with 13 bases in between. Germline V gives CDR1 MDHEN, CDR2 SYDVKM. CDR3 length equals 13 residues. The CDR3 here is CASSLVLSTEAFF. The DNA for the CDR3 is TGTGCCAGCAGCCTCGTTCTTTCTACTGAAGCTTTCTTT.

The gene calls are TRBV12-3 or TRBV12-4 and TRBJ1-4; possible D gene TRBD1, 6 bases. V dropped 4 bases and J dropped 8 bases, with 20 bases sitting between them. The CDR3 runs 16 residues. CDR3 sequence: CASSYGHRVLWEKLFF. DNA for the CDR3: TGTGCCAGCAGTTATGGACACAGGGTTCTGTGGGAAAAACTGTTTTTT.

The V call is TRBV15, the J call TRBJ1-1, with 7 bases lining up with TRBD1. This CDR3 has 15 residues. Germline CDR1 is LNHNV and CDR2 is YYDKDF (reference sequence). With V trimmed by 0 bases and J by 5 bases, 6 bases remained unmatched. The CDR3 is CATSRDRTGETEAFF. CDR3 coding DNA: TGTGCCACCAGCAGAGATAGGACAGGAGAAACTGAAGCTTTCTTT.